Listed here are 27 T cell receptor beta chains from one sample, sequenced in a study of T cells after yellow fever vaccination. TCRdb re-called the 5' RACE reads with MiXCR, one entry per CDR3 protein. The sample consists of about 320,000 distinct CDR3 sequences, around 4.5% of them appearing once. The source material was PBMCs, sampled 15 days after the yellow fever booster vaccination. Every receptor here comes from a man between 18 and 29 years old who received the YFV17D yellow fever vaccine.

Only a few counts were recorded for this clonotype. CDR3 amino acids: CASSYSGGGRANEQFF. DNA of the CDR3: TGTGCCAGCAGTTACTCTGGCGGGGGGAGAGCCAATGAGCAGTTCTTC. This chain uses TRBV6-5 with TRBJ2-1; 8 bases map to TRBD2. CDR1 and CDR2 from the germline V gene are MNHEY and SVGAGI. V trimming: 0 bases; J trimming: 6 bases; junction bases outside the gene matches: 7. The CDR3 runs to 16 residues.

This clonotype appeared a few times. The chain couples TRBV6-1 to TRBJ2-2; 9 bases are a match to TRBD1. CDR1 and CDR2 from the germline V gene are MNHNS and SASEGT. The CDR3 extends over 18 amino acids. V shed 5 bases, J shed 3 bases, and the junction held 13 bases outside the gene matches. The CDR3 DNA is TGTGCCAGCAGTCCAACGGCCCGACAGGGGGTTTACACCGGGGAGCTGTTTTTT. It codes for CASSPTARQGVYTGELFF.

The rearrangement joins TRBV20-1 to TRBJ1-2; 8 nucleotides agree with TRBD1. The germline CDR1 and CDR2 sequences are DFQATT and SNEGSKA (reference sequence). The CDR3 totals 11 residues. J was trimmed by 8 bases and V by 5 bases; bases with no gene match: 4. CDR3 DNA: TGCAGTGCTCACGGACAGGGAGGCTACACCTTC. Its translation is CSAHGQGGYTF.

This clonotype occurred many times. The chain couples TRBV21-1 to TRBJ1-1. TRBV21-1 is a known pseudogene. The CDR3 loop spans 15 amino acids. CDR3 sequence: CASSIRTQSRSEAFF. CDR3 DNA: TGTGCCAGCAGCATTCGGACGCAAAGCCGGTCCGAAGCTTTCTTT.

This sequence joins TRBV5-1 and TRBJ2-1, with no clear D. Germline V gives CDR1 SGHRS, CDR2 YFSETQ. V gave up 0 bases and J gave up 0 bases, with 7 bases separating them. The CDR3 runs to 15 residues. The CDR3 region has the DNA TGCGCCAGCAGCTTGGCACCGGGCTCCTACAATGAGCAGTTCTTC. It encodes CASSLAPGSYNEQFF.

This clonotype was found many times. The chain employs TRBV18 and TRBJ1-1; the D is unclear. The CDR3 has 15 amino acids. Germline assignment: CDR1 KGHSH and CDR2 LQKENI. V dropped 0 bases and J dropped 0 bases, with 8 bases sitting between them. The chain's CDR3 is CASSPPLGLNTEAFF. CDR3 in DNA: TGTGCCAGCTCACCACCCTTAGGGCTGAACACTGAAGCTTTCTTT.

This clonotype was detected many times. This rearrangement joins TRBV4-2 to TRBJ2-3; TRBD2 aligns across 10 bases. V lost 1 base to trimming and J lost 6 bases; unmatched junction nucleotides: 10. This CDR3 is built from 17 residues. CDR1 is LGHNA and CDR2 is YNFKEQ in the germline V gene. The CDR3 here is CASSQGSGGALGDTQYF. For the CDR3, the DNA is TGTGCCAGCAGCCAAGGAAGCGGGGGGGCCTTAGGGGATACGCAGTATTTT.

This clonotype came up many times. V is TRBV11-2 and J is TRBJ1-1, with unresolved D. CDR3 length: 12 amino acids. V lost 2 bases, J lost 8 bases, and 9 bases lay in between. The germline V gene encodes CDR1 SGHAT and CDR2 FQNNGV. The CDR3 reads CASSLLAWEAFF. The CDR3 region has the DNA TGTGCCAGCAGCTTATTGGCGTGGGAAGCTTTCTTT.

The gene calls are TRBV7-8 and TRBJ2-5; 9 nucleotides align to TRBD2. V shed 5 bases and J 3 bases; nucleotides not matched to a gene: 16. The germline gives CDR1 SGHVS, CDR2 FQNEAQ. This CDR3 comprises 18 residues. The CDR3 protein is CASSPGPLAGNYKETQYF. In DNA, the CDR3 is TGTGCCAGCAGCCCCGGGCCTCTAGCGGGGAACTATAAAGAGACCCAGTACTTC.

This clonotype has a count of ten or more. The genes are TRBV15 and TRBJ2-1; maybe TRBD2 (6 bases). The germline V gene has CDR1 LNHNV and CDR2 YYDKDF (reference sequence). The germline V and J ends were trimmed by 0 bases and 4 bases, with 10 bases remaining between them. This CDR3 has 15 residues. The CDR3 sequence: CATSREPGVYNEQFF. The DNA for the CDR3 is TGTGCCACCAGCAGAGAACCGGGGGTTTACAATGAGCAGTTCTTC.

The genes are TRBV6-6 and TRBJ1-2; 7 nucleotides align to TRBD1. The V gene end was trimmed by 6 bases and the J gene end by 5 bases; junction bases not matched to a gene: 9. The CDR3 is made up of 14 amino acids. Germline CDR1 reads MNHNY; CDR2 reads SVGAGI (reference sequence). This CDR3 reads CASSFLGQSYGYTF. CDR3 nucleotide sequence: TGTGCCAGCAGCTTCCTGGGACAGAGTTATGGCTACACCTTC.

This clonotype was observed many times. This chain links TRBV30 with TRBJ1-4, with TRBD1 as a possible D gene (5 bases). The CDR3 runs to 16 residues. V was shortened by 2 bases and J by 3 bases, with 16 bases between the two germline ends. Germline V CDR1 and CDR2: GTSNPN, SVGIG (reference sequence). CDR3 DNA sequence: TGTGCCTGGAGTTCGGGTCGGGCAGGGCCTAATGAAAAACTGTTTTTT. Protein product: CAWSSGRAGPNEKLFF. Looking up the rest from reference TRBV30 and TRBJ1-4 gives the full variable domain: SQTIHQWPATLVQPVGSPLSLECTVEGTSNPNLYWYRQAAGRGLQLLFYSVGIGQISSEVPQNLSASRPQDRQFILSSKKLLLSDSGFYLCAWSSGRAGPNEKLFFGSGTQLSVL.

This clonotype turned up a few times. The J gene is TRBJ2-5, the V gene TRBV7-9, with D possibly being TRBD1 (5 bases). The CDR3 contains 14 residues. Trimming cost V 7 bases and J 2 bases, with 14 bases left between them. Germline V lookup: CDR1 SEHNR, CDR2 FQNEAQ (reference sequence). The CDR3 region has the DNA TGTGCCAGCACCCGACAGCACTTTCAAGAGACCCAGTACTTC. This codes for CASTRQHFQETQYF. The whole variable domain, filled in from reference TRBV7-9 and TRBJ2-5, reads DTGVSQNPRHKITKRGQNVTFRCDPISEHNRLYWYRQTLGQGPEFLTYFQNEAQLEKSRLLSDRFSAERPKGSFSTLEIQRTEQGDSAMYLCASTRQHFQETQYFGPGTRLLVL.

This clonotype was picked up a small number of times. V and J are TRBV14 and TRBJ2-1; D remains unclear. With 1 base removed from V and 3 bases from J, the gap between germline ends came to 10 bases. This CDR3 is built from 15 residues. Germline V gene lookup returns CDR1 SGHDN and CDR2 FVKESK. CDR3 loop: CASSQGRNNYNEQFF. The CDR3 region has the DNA TGTGCCAGCAGCCAAGGACGGAACAACTACAATGAGCAGTTCTTC.

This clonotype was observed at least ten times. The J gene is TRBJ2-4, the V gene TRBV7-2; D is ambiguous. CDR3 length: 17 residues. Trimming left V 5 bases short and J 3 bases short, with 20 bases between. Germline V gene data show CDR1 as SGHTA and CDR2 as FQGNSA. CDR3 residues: CASSPKTANSVKNIQYF. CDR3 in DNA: TGTGCCAGCAGCCCAAAAACGGCCAATTCAGTCAAAAACATTCAGTACTTC. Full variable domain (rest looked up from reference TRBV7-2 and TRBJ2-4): GAGVSQSPSNKVTEKGKDVELRCDPISGHTALYWYRQSLGQGLEFLIYFQGNSAPDKSGLPSDRFSAERTGGSVSTLTIQRTQQEDSAVYLCASSPKTANSVKNIQYFGAGTRLSVL.

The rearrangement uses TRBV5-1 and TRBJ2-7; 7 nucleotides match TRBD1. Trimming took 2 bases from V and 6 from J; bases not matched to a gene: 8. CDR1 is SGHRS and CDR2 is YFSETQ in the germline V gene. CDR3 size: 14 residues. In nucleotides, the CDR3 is TGCGCCAGCAGCTTCCAACAGGGGTCGGGCGAGCAGTACTTC. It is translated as CASSFQQGSGEQYF.

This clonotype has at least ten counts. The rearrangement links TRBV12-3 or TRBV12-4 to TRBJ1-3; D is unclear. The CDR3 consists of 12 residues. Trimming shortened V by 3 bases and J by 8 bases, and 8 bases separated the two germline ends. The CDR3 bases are TGTGCCAGCAGTTTGGTACGGGACACCATATATTTT. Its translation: CASSLVRDTIYF.

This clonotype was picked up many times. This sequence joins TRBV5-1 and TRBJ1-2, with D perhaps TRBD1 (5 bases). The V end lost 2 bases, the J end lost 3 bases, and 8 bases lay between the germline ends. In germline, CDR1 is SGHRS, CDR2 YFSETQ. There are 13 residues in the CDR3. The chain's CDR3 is CASSLGEHYGYTF. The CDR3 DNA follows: TGCGCCAGCAGCTTAGGGGAACACTATGGCTACACCTTC.

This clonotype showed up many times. The CDR3 bases are TGCGCCAGCAGCCAAAGTGGAGGGGACAGGGGCAATCAGCCCCAGCATTTT. Residues: CASSQSGGDRGNQPQHF. V and J are TRBV4-1 and TRBJ1-5; 9 bases match TRBD1. The CDR3 length is 17 residues. V trimming: 2 bases; J trimming: 2 bases; junction bases outside the gene matches: 7. Per the germline V gene, CDR1 is MGHRA and CDR2 is YSYEKL.

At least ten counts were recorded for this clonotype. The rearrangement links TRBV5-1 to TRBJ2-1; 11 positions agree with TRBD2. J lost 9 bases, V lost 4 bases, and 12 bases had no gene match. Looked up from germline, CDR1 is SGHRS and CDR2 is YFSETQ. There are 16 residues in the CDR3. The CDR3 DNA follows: TGCGCCAGCAGCGACACCCTAGCGGGGGGACATAGTGAGCAGTTCTTC. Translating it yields CASSDTLAGGHSEQFF.

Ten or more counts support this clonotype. The CDR3 protein is CSGSENYGYTF. The CDR3 nucleotides read TGCAGCGGATCAGAGAACTATGGCTACACCTTC. The chain is built from TRBV29-1 and TRBJ1-2, with D uncertain. Germline V gene sequence: CDR1 SQVTM, CDR2 ANQGSEA. The CDR3 spans 11 residues. V gave up 7 bases and J gave up 2 bases, with 8 bases separating them.

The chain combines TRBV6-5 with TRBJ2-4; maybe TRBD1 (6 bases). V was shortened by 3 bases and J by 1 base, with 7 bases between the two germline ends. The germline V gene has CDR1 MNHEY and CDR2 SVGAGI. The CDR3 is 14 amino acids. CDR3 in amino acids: CASSYQGAKNIQYF. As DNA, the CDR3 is TGTGCCAGCAGTTATCAGGGGGCCAAAAACATTCAGTACTTC.

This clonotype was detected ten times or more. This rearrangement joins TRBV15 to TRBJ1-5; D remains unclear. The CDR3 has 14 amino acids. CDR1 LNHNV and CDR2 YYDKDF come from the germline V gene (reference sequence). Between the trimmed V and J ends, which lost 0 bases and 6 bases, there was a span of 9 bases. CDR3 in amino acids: CATSRDRDSQPQHF. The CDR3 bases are TGTGCCACCAGCAGAGATCGGGATAGTCAGCCCCAGCATTTT.

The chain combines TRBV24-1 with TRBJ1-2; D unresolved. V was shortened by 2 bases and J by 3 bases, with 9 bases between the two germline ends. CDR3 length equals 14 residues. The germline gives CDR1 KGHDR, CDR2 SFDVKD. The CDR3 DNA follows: TGTGCCACCAGTGATTACGGCTCCTACTATGGCTACACCTTC. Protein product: CATSDYGSYYGYTF.

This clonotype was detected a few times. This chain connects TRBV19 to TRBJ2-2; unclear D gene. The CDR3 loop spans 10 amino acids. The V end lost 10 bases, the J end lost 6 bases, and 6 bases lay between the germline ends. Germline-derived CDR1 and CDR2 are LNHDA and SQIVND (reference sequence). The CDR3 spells CATRAGELFF. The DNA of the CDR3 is TGTGCCACACGGGCCGGGGAGCTGTTTTTT. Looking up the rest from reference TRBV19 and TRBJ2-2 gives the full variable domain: DGGITQSPKYLFRKEGQNVTLSCEQNLNHDAMYWYRQDPGQGLRLIYYSQIVNDFQKGDIAEGYSVSREKKESFPLTVTSAQKNPTAFYLCATRAGELFFGEGSRLTVL.

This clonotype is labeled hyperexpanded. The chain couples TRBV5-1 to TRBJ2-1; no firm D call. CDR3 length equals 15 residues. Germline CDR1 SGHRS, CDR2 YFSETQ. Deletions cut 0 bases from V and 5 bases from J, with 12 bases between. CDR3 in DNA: TGCGCCAGCAGCTTGGACGAGCCTACCGACAATGAGCAGTTCTTC. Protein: CASSLDEPTDNEQFF. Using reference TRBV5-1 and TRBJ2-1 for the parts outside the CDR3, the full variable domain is KAGVTQTPRYLIKTRGQQVTLSCSPISGHRSVSWYQQTPGQGLQFLFEYFSETQRNKGNFPGRFSGRQFSNSRSEMNVSTLELGDSALYLCASSLDEPTDNEQFFGPGTRLTVL.

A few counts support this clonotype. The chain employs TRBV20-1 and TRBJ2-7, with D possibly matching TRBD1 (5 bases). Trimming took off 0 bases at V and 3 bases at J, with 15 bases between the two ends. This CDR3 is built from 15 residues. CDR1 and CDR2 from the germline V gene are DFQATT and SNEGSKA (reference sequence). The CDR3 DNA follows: TGCAGTGCTAGAGATCCCCAGGGTAGGGGCTACGAGCAGTACTTC. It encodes CSARDPQGRGYEQYF.